This T cell receptor (beta chain) derives from a study of T cells after posttransplantation cyclophosphamide (dated by TCRdb to 2015 to 2016). Regarding the research as a whole: Using TRB sequencing, the study followed how the T cell repertoire rebuilt after myeloablative bone marrow transplantation with posttransplantation cyclophosphamide given as GVHD prophylaxis. Antigen receptor sequencing was done on samples from a few dozen PTCy-treated patients and from approximately 15 related bone marrow donors of those patients. Because TRA and TRB clonality correlated tightly in some ten samples, later TCR analyses were limited to TRB. Public TRB sequences were compared against a database of over 3,500 sequences linked to responses to pathogens, tumor antigens, self-antigens and alloantigens. Blood from every one of the roughly 35 PTCy patients who had 1-year posttransplant specimens underwent TRB sequencing. TRB sequencing was also done on up to about 3 additional blood samples from 2 to 5.2 years after transplant in 3 patients, and on pretransplant blood from several patients.

In its sample, this clone was seen many times. The antigen this receptor binds is unknown. No much larger clone exists at a distance of one base, and base qualities are not known. The investigation overall reported the following: The TRB repertoires of T cells infiltrating skin or the GI tract showed only limited overlap with the TRB repertoires found in blood. Across roughly 40 patients, recipient CMV seropositivity and CMV reactivation were highly associated with TRB clonality; PTCy diversity was similar to CNI/methotrexate controls. Donor-recipient similarity was low at 1-2 months but increased during the first year, and donor CD8+ memory clones often dominated later blood repertoires.

Peripheral blood samples were provided by related bone marrow donors on the day of marrow donation. Peripheral blood and bone marrow mononuclear cells were isolated by Ficoll-Hypaque density centrifugation and were cryopreserved. As encoded in the germline V gene, CDR1 is SGHTA while CDR2 is FQGNSA. The CDR3 runs 16 amino acids, cysteine and phenylalanine included. Only the CDR3 DNA is retained, 48 bases long and in frame from the first base. V is clipped by 8 bases and J by 0 bases, and the sequence between their germline boundaries is 20 bases long. TRB sequencing was run on genomic DNA with either the immunoSEQ assay at survey resolution or the hsTCRB kit. As for the authors' bioinformatics: The immunoSEQ software handled the initial read processing, while the LymphoSeq R package was used for the repertoire analyses. For each TRB dataset, clonality was calculated as 1 minus normalized Shannon entropy, and the Gini coefficient was computed as well. Phenotypes of unsorted samples were inferred by mapping TRB sequences from sorted subsets of the recipient or donor onto the same recipient's unsorted samples. Drawn from immuneACCESS, this table holds only the in-frame rearrangements with V and J called that TCRdb kept. Clones are partly lost; checked studies trace under half to an unresolved V gene and leave the rest unexplained. Clone size and V and J calls were adopted from that table, with D and trimming inferred from the DNA. Across this sample, under 50,000 clones were tabulated and none appeared just once. The leading ten clones occupy about 5% of the sample.

The sequenced sample was PBMCs. This receptor was identified in a woman aged 50 to 65 in good health and a related stem cell transplant donor. The chain links TRBV7-2 with TRBJ2-7; a tentative D match to TRBD2 spans 7 bases. The CDR3 here reads CASGIQGGVNSYEQYF. The sequenced DNA is TGTGCCAGCGGCATACAAGGGGGGGTCAACTCCTACGAGCAGTACTTC.